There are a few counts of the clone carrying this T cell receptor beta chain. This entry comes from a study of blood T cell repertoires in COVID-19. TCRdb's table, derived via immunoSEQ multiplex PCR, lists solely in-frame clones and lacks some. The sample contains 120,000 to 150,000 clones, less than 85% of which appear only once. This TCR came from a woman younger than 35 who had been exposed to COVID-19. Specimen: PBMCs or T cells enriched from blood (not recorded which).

CDR3 sequence: CASSYVGTGSYNEQFF. In nucleotides, the CDR3 is TGTGCCAGCAGTTACGTAGGGACAGGATCCTACAATGAGCAGTTCTTC. The chain recombines TRBV6-5 with TRBJ2-1; TRBD1 aligns across 8 bases. The CDR3 runs to 16 residues. CDR1 MNHEY and CDR2 SVGAGI come from the germline V gene. Germline trimming cut 2 bases from V and 1 base from J; bases unmatched to any gene: 4.